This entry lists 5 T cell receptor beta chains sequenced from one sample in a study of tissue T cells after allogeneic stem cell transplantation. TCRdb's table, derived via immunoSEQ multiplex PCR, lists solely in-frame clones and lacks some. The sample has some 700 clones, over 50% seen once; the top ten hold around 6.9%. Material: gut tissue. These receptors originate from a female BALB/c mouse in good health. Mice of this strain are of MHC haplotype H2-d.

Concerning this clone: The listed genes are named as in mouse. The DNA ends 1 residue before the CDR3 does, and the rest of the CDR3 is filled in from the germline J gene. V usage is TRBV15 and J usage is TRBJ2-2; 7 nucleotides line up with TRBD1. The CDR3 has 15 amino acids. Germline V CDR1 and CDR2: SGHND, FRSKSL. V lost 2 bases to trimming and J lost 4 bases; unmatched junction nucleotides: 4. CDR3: CASSLTGVGTGQLYF. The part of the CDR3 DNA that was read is TGTGCCAGCAGTTTAACAGGGGTGGGCACCGGGCAGCTCTAC.

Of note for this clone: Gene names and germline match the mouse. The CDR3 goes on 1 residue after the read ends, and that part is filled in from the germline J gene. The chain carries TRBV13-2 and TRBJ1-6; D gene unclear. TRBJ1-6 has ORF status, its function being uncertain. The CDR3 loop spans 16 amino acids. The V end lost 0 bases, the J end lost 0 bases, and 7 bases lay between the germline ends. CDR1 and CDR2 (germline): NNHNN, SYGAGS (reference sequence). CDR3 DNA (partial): TGTGCCAGCGGTGATGGGAGGACTTCCTATAATTCGCCCCTCTAC. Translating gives CASGDGRTSYNSPLY. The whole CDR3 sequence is CASGDGRTSYNSPLYF.

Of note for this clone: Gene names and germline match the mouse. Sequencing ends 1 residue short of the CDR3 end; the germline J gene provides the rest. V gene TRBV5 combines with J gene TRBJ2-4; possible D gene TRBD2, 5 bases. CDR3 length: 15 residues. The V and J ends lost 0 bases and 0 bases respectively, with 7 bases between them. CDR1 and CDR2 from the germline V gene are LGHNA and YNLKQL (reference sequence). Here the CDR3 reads CASSQEWGSQNTLYF. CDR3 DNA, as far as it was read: TGTGCCAGCAGCCAAGAATGGGGTAGTCAAAACACCTTGTAC.

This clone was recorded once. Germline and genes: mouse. This CDR3 is CASGDAGQGRDAETLYF. CDR3 bases read: TGTGCCAGCGGTGATGCGGGACAGGGGAGGGATGCAGAAACGCTGTAT. V and J are TRBV13-2 and TRBJ2-3; 10 positions agree with TRBD1. The read comes to an end 1 residue before the CDR3 does, leaving the germline J gene to fill in the end. This CDR3 contains 17 residues. Trimming removed 0 bases from V and 2 bases from J; junction bases left unmatched: 6. CDR1 is NNHNN, CDR2 SYGAGS, per germline (reference sequence).

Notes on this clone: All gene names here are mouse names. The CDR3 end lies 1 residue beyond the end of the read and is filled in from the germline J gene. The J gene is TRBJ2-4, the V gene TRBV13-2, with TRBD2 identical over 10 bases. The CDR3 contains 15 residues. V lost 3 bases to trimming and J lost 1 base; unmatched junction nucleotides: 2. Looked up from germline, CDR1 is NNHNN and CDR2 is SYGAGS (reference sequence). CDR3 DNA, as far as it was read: TGTGCCAGCGGTGGACTGGGGGGCTGTCAAAACACCTTGTAC. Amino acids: CASGGLGGCQNTLY. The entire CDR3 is CASGGLGGCQNTLYF.